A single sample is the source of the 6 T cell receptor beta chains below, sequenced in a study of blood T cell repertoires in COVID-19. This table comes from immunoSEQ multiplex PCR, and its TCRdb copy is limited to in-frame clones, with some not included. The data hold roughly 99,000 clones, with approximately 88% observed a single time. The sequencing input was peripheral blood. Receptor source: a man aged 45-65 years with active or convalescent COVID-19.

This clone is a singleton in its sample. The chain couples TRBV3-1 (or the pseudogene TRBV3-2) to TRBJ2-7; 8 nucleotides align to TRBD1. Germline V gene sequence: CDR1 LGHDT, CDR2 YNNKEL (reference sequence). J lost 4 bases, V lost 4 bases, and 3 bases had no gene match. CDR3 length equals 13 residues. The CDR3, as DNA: TGTGCCAGCAGCCTAGGACAGGGTTACGAGCAGTACTTC. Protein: CASSLGQGYEQYF.

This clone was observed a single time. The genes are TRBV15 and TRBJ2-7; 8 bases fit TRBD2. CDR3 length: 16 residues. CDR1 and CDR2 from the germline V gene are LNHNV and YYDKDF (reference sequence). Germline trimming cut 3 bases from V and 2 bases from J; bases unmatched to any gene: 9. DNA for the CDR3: TGTGCCACCAGCAGGGCGGGGGGCCGGGCCACCTACGAGCAGTACTTC. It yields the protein CATSRAGGRATYEQYF.

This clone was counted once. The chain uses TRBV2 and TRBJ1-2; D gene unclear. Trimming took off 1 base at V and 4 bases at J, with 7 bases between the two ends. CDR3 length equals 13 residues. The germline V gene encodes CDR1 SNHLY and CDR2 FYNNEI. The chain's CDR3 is CASSEELGYGYTF. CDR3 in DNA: TGTGCCAGCAGTGAAGAACTCGGCTATGGCTACACCTTC. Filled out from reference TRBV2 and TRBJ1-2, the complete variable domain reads EPEVTQTPSHQVTQMGQEVILRCVPISNHLYFYWYRQILGQKVEFLVSFYNNEISEKSEIFDDQFSVERPDGSNFTLKIRSTKLEDSAMYFCASSEELGYGYTFGSGTRLTVV.

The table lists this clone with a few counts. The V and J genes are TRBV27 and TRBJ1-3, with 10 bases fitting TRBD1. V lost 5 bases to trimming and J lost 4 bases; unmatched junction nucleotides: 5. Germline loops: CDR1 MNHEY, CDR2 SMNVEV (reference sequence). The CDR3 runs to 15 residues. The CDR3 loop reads CASSMGQGLGNTIYF. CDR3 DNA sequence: TGTGCCAGCAGTATGGGACAGGGGCTAGGAAACACCATATATTTT.

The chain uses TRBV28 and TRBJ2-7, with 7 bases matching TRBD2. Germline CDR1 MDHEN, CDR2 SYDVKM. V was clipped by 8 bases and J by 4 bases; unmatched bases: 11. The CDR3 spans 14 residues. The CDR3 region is CASGRADRFYEQYF. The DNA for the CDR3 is TGTGCCAGCGGGAGGGCGGACCGCTTTTACGAGCAGTACTTC.

CDR3 sequence: CASSELVGTYSNQPQHF. CDR3 DNA sequence: TGTGCCAGCAGTGAATTAGTTGGGACTTATAGCAATCAGCCCCAGCATTTT. This chain joins TRBV6-1 and TRBJ1-5, with D perhaps TRBD1 (5 bases). V was pared by 2 bases and J by 0 bases, with 14 bases between. CDR1 and CDR2 from the germline V gene are MNHNS and SASEGT. The CDR3 consists of 17 residues.